This record concerns one T cell receptor beta chain sequence. This record belongs to a study of T cell changes during pregnancy in multiple sclerosis. The protocol was immunoSEQ multiplex PCR, while the TCRdb copy is restricted to in-frame clones and leaves out a portion. The sample has some 60,000 clones, around nine tenths seen once. CDR1 and CDR2 from the germline V gene are SGHRS and YFSETQ. Trimming removed 0 bases from V and 5 bases from J, with 14 bases in between. There are 15 residues in the CDR3. Sequenced: peripheral blood from another person, used as feeder cells. The chain joins TRBV5-1 to TRBJ1-1; the D is unclear. This clonotype was obtained from a human donor whose cells served as feeder cells for cultures in a pregnancy study. In DNA form, the CDR3 reads TGCGCCAGCAGCTTGGGCCTGGGCGTAGAAACTGAAGCTTTCTTT. It codes for CASSLGLGVETEAFF.